This TCR beta chain was found in a study of blood T cell repertoires in COVID-19. Study in general: Researchers got acute and convalescent COVID-19 samples from the United States, Italy and Spain. Sources were T cells, B-cell-depleted T cells, or PBMCs; the material itself was cDNA or gDNA.

As processed by the authors: Scientists estimated how many nucleated cells there were by amplifying reference gene primers. Libraries were prepared by immunoSEQ multiplex PCR; TCRdb keeps only in-frame clonotypes and omits some of them. V and J calls and clone size are copied from that table; D and trimming were computed from the DNA. The table has about 300,000 clones, about 83% seen once. The CDR3 covers 14 residues. Germline lookup yields CDR1 LGHDT and CDR2 YNNKEL (reference sequence). V shed 4 bases, J shed 10 bases, and the junction held 12 bases outside the gene matches. The receptor comes from a woman aged 45-65 years who had recovered from COVID-19. The sample consisted of peripheral blood. The chain links TRBV3-1 (or the pseudogene TRBV3-2) to TRBJ1-1; 7 bases map to TRBD1. CDR3 sequence reads: CASSRPGQRSGAFF. The CDR3 DNA sequence: TGTGCCAGCAGCCGGCCGGGACAGAGGTCTGGAGCTTTCTTT.